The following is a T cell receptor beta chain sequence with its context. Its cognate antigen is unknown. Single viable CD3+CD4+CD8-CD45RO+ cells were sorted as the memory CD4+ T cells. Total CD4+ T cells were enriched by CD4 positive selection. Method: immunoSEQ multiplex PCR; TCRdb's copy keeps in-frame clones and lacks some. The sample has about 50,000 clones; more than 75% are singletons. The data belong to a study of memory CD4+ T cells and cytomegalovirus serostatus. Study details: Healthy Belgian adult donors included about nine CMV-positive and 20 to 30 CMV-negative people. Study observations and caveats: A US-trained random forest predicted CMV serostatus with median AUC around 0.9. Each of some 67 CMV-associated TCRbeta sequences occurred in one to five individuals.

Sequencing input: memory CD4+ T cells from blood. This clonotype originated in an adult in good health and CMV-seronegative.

CDR3 protein: CASSVEESFYGYTF. Here the CDR3 DNA reads TGTGCCAGCAGCGTTGAGGAGAGTTTCTATGGCTACACCTTC. The rearrangement links TRBV6-4 to TRBJ1-2; D remains unclear. Germline CDR1 MRHNA, CDR2 SNTAGT. The V gene lost 6 bases and the J gene lost 4 bases, with 15 bases spanning the gap. This CDR3 has 14 amino acids.